This T cell receptor beta chain was recorded in a study of early T cells in non-severe SARS-CoV-2 infection. This clonotype has a handful of counts. In TCRdb, the 5' RACE reads were re-called with MiXCR into one record per CDR3 protein. The repertoire holds 90,000 to 120,000 distinct CDR3 sequences, with about 12% as singletons. This CDR3 comprises 15 residues. CDR1 and CDR2 (germline): MNHEY, SVGEGT. Trimming shortened V by 2 bases and J by 6 bases, and 15 bases separated the two germline ends. V is TRBV6-2 or TRBV6-3 and J is TRBJ2-3; D may be TRBD2 (5 bases). This clonotype originated in an adult who was a healthcare worker with PCR-confirmed SARS-CoV-2 infection or an uninfected control (not recorded which). Sequenced input: whole blood. The DNA of the CDR3 is TGTGCCAGCAGTTACACTATTCCCGGGGTGGATACGCAGTATTTT. Amino acids: CASSYTIPGVDTQYF.